This TCR beta chain derives from a study of blood T cell repertoires in COVID-19. Study-wide context: The samples span acute and convalescent COVID-19 from the United States, Italy and Spain. T cells, B-cell-depleted T cells, or PBMCs provided the cDNA or gDNA that served as material.

In the source study's methods: Estimation of nucleated cell counts relied on the amplification of reference gene primers. The method was immunoSEQ multiplex PCR; TCRdb's version includes in-frame clones alone and lacks a portion of them. V and J calls and clone size are as listed in that table; D and trimming were resolved from the DNA. The table records about 190,000 clones, 84% of them present only once. Study members were between about 18 and 90 years old and lived in 25 or so US regions. Trimming pared 5 bases from V and 8 bases from J, leaving 13 bases between. The CDR3 loop spans 13 amino acids. Germline CDR1 and CDR2: SGHTA and FQGNSA.

This chain links TRBV7-2 with TRBJ2-1, with D perhaps TRBD1 (6 bases). Material: PBMCs or T cells enriched from blood (not recorded which). This TCR was sampled from a woman in her thirties who had been exposed to COVID-19. The CDR3 is CASSITGPDEQFF. CDR3 sequence (DNA): TGTGCCAGCAGCATTACAGGGCCCGATGAGCAGTTCTTC.